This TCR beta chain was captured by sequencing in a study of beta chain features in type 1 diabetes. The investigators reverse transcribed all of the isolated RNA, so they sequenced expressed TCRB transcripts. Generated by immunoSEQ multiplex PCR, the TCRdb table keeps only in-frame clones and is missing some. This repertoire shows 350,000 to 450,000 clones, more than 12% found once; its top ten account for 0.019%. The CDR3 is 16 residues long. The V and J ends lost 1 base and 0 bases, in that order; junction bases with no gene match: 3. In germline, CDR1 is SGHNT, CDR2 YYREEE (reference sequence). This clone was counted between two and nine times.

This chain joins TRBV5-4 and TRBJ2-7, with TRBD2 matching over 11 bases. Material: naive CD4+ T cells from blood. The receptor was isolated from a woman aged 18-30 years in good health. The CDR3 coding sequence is TGTGCCAGCAGCTTGAGACTAGCGGGACCCTCCTACGAGCAGTACTTC. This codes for CASSLRLAGPSYEQYF.